The 26 T cell receptor beta chains below were found in one sample sequenced in a study of blood T cell repertoires in COVID-19 (dated by TCRdb to 2018 to 2021). Library construction relied on the immunoSEQ multiplex PCR assay. TCRdb holds this immuneACCESS table with in-frame rearrangements only. Some clones are missing; in checked studies, unresolved V genes explain under half, and the rest has no known cause. The sample table shows over 150,000 clones, and over 65% are seen once. Under 2% of the sample is taken by the ten largest. Sequencing input: peripheral blood. The receptors come from a man of 80 years or more with acute or convalescent COVID-19.

The V and J genes are TRBV6-2 or TRBV6-3 and TRBJ2-7; 8 nucleotides line up with TRBD1. J lost 3 bases, V lost 2 bases, and 15 bases had no gene match. Germline V CDR1 and CDR2: MNHEY, SVGEGT. The CDR3 is 18 residues long. Here the CDR3 reads CASSYRRTGNRGFYEQYF. As DNA, the CDR3 is TGTGCCAGCAGTTACCGCCGGACAGGGAACAGGGGGTTCTACGAGCAGTACTTC.

The rearrangement uses TRBV5-1 and TRBJ2-5, with a possible D match to TRBD1 (6 bases). Germline V lookup: CDR1 SGHRS, CDR2 YFSETQ. CDR3 length equals 13 residues. V gave up 2 bases and J gave up 7 bases, with 12 bases separating them. The CDR3 loop reads CASSLGQQGTQYF. Here the CDR3 DNA reads TGCGCCAGCAGCTTAGGACAGCAGGGGACCCAGTACTTC. The complete variable domain, with remaining parts taken from reference TRBV5-1 and TRBJ2-5, reads KAGVTQTPRYLIKTRGQQVTLSCSPISGHRSVSWYQQTPGQGLQFLFEYFSETQRNKGNFPGRFSGRQFSNSRSEMNVSTLELGDSALYLCASSLGQQGTQYFGPGTRLLVL.

The chain joins TRBV11-2 to TRBJ2-7, with D possibly matching TRBD1 (6 bases). In germline, CDR1 is SGHAT, CDR2 FQNNGV. V lost 3 bases, J lost 2 bases, and 11 bases lay in between. The CDR3 has 14 residues. The CDR3 region has the DNA TGTGCCAGCAGCTTGAATACAGGGCCCTACGAGCAGTACGTC. It translates to CASSLNTGPYEQYV.

This CDR3 reads CASSLLDRIHEQYF. DNA for the CDR3: TGTGCCAGCAGCTTATTGGACAGAATCCACGAGCAGTACTTC. The chain recombines TRBV7-9 with TRBJ2-7, with D perhaps TRBD1 (6 bases). V lost 2 bases to trimming and J lost 5 bases, with 13 bases between them. Germline assignment: CDR1 SEHNR and CDR2 FQNEAQ (reference sequence). This CDR3 has 14 residues.

The genes are TRBV5-1 and TRBJ2-3; 8 bases match TRBD2. The CDR3 runs 17 residues. Per the germline V gene, CDR1 is SGHRS and CDR2 is YFSETQ. V trimming: 4 bases; J trimming: 0 bases; junction bases outside the gene matches: 10. The CDR3 DNA is TGCGCCAGCAGCCTCCGGGGGAGCGGGGGAAGCACAGATACGCAGTATTTT. Its translation is CASSLRGSGGSTDTQYF.

V gene TRBV3-1 (or the pseudogene TRBV3-2) combines with J gene TRBJ1-1, with D possibly TRBD1 on 5 matching bases. The germline V gene has CDR1 LGHDT and CDR2 YNNKEL (reference sequence). CDR3 length equals 14 residues. V lost 2 bases, J lost 5 bases, and 12 bases lay in between. The CDR3 DNA is TGTGCCAGCAGCCAAAATCGGGGGTGGACTGAAGCTTTCTTT. Amino acids: CASSQNRGWTEAFF.

The genes are TRBV12-3 or TRBV12-4 and TRBJ2-7; 10 bases align to TRBD1. Losses at the gene ends were 6 bases for V and 6 bases for J; bases not matched to a gene: 5. The CDR3 contains 13 residues. The CDR3 DNA reads TGTGCCAGCAGCCGACAGGGGGCATTCGAGCAGTACTTC. This codes for CASSRQGAFEQYF.

The J gene is TRBJ2-2, the V gene TRBV7-2, with D possibly being TRBD2 (5 bases). Germline assignment: CDR1 SGHTA and CDR2 FQGNSA. Trimming pared 1 base from V and 7 bases from J, leaving 13 bases between. CDR3 length equals 15 residues. The CDR3 DNA sequence: TGTGCCAGCAGCTTAGGGCTAGGAGGCATCGGGGAGCTGTTTTTT. Protein: CASSLGLGGIGELFF.

This clone was seen only once. The chain carries TRBV7-8 and TRBJ2-1, with a weak D call TRBD1 (6 bases). CDR3 size: 14 residues. The germline CDR1 and CDR2 sequences are SGHVS and FQNEAQ. Trimming cost V 2 bases and J 5 bases, with 10 bases left between them. The CDR3 protein is CASSLRTVNNEQFF. CDR3 coding DNA: TGTGCCAGCAGCTTAAGGACAGTTAACAATGAGCAGTTCTTC.

This clone has just a few counts. This CDR3 is also generated by other DNA sequences in the sample. This chain joins TRBV6-5 and TRBJ2-3; TRBD1 agrees at 8 bases. Trimming took 5 bases from V and 2 from J; bases not matched to a gene: 3. Germline assignment: CDR1 MNHEY and CDR2 SVGAGI. This CDR3 region has 14 residues. Here the CDR3 reads CASSRTGSTDTQYF. As DNA, the CDR3 is TGTGCCAGCAGTCGGACAGGGTCCACAGATACGCAGTATTTT.

V is TRBV9 and J is TRBJ2-2; the D is unclear. Trimming removed 0 bases at V and 5 bases at J, with 8 bases between. The CDR3 runs to 14 residues. CDR1 is SGDLS and CDR2 is YYNGEE in the germline V gene. This chain's CDR3 is CASSVDAGTGELFF. The CDR3 DNA sequence: TGTGCCAGCAGCGTAGATGCCGGGACCGGGGAGCTGTTTTTT.

This sequence joins TRBV18 and TRBJ1-1, with D unresolved. CDR1 is KGHSH and CDR2 is LQKENI in the germline V gene. V was pared by 0 bases and J by 2 bases, with 10 bases between. The CDR3 contains 15 residues. CDR3 residues: CASSPPTGYNTEAFF. CDR3 DNA sequence: TGTGCCAGCTCACCACCAACGGGTTACAACACTGAAGCTTTCTTT.

The CDR3 reads CASRGQGFRSDNSPLHF. The CDR3 DNA reads as TGTGCCAGCAGGGGACAGGGTTTTAGGTCGGATAATTCACCCCTCCACTTT. The genes are TRBV2 and TRBJ1-6; 9 nucleotides agree with TRBD1. Trimming at V came to 6 bases and at J to 5 bases, leaving 11 bases not matched to a gene. Germline V gene data show CDR1 as SNHLY and CDR2 as FYNNEI. The CDR3 is made up of 17 amino acids.

V gene TRBV19 combines with J gene TRBJ2-1; weak D call: TRBD2 (7 bases). This CDR3 has 13 amino acids. The V gene's germline CDR1 is LNHDA and CDR2 SQIVND (reference sequence). V was pared by 7 bases and J by 10 bases, with 17 bases between. For the CDR3, the DNA is TGTGCCAGTAACCTTGAACAGGGAGGGGAGCAGTTCTTC. Amino acid sequence: CASNLEQGGEQFF.

This rearrangement joins TRBV6-5 to TRBJ2-7; TRBD2 is a possible D gene (6 bases). CDR3 length: 13 residues. Trimming took 0 bases from V and 5 from J, leaving 8 bases between them. The germline V gene encodes CDR1 MNHEY and CDR2 SVGAGI. CDR3 residues: CASSYSGGHEQYV. The CDR3 DNA sequence: TGTGCCAGCAGTTACTCGGGAGGCCACGAGCAGTACGTC.

This sequence joins TRBV6-1 and TRBJ2-7, with TRBD1 matching 11 bases. Losses at the gene ends were 2 bases for V and 7 bases for J; bases not matched to a gene: 10. This CDR3 is built from 16 residues. Germline loops: CDR1 MNHNS, CDR2 SASEGT. The CDR3 nucleotides are TGTGCCAGCAGTGAAATGGTGGACAGGGGGCGTGGGGAGCAGTACGTC. Translated: CASSEMVDRGRGEQYV.

The chain recombines TRBV11-3 with TRBJ2-1; D ambiguous. CDR1 and CDR2 from the germline V gene are SGHNT and YENEEA. V dropped 0 bases and J dropped 3 bases, with 9 bases sitting between them. The CDR3 length is 15 residues. The CDR3 DNA is TGTGCCAGCAGCTTAGATCCCCAGGTCTACAATGAGCAGTTCTTC. Encoded protein: CASSLDPQVYNEQFF.

CDR3 protein: CASSVGGQESRNTEAFF. DNA for the CDR3: TGTGCCAGCAGCGTAGGAGGGCAGGAGTCCCGGAACACTGAAGCTTTCTTT. V gene TRBV9 combines with J gene TRBJ1-1; D is undetermined. Germline CDR1 and CDR2: SGDLS and YYNGEE. The CDR3 is made up of 17 amino acids. The V end was cut by 0 bases, the J end by 1 base, with 16 bases between.

This chain links TRBV29-1 with TRBJ1-2; 7 bases line up with TRBD1. The CDR3 sequence is 14 residues long. After removal of 5 bases from V and 5 bases from J, the junction contained 11 bases not matched to a gene. The V gene's germline CDR1 is SQVTM and CDR2 ANQGSEA. The CDR3 coding sequence is TGCAGCGTTTTGCCAGGGGGGATCGGGTATGGCTACACCTTC. It translates to CSVLPGGIGYGYTF.

The chain joins TRBV18 to TRBJ1-2; no clear D. Trimming cost V 0 bases and J 7 bases, with 12 bases left between them. The CDR3 has 14 amino acids. Per germline, CDR1 KGHSH and CDR2 LQKENI. CDR3 residues: CASSPPSPLRGYTF. The CDR3 nucleotides read TGTGCCAGCTCACCACCGTCGCCACTTCGTGGCTACACCTTC. The whole variable domain, remainder taken from reference TRBV18 and TRBJ1-2, is NAGVMQNPRHLVRRRGQEARLRCSPMKGHSHVYWYRQLPEEGLKFMVYLQKENIIDESGMPKERFSAEFPKEGPSILRIQQVVRGDSAAYFCASSPPSPLRGYTFGSGTRLTVV.

Points on this clone: The same CDR3 can be traced to other DNA sequences in this sample. The V and J genes are TRBV2 and TRBJ1-1; D remains unclear. Germline assignment: CDR1 SNHLY and CDR2 FYNNEI. V was shortened by 6 bases and J by 8 bases, with 16 bases between the two germline ends. The CDR3 sequence is 13 residues long. The CDR3 protein is CASSQRTGFEAFF. In DNA form, the CDR3 reads TGTGCCAGCAGCCAGCGGACGGGGTTCGAAGCTTTCTTT.

In its sample, this clone was seen many times. The chain links TRBV30 to TRBJ1-2; D remains ambiguous. CDR1 and CDR2 from the germline V gene are GTSNPN and SVGIG (reference sequence). Trimming took 4 bases from V and 1 from J, leaving 10 bases between them. The CDR3 has 13 amino acids. The CDR3 loop reads CAWNRVNNYGYTF. The CDR3 nucleotides read TGTGCCTGGAATCGGGTCAATAACTATGGCTACACCTTC. Full variable domain (outside the CDR3, taken from reference TRBV30 and TRBJ1-2): SQTIHQWPATLVQPVGSPLSLECTVEGTSNPNLYWYRQAAGRGLQLLFYSVGIGQISSEVPQNLSASRPQDRQFILSSKKLLLSDSGFYLCAWNRVNNYGYTFGSGTRLTVV.

The V gene is TRBV10-2, the J gene TRBJ2-5, with D perhaps TRBD2 (5 bases). The length of the CDR3 is 14 residues. The germline V gene encodes CDR1 WSHSY and CDR2 SAAADI. Trimming removed 3 bases from V and 8 bases from J, with 16 bases in between. As DNA, the CDR3 is TGCGCCAGCAGTGACCCAGGACTCGGGGTTACCCAGTACTTC. Its protein is CASSDPGLGVTQYF.

This clone was detected a few times. This chain uses TRBV7-9 with TRBJ2-7; D may be TRBD1 (5 bases). Trimming left V 2 bases short and J 2 bases short, with 7 bases between. This CDR3 spans 13 amino acids. Germline loops: CDR1 SEHNR, CDR2 FQNEAQ (reference sequence). The CDR3 here is CASSLQGTYEQYV. CDR3 nucleotide sequence: TGTGCCAGCAGCTTACAGGGTACCTACGAGCAGTACGTC.

The rearrangement links TRBV5-1 to TRBJ2-7; weak D call: TRBD2 (5 bases). V lost 4 bases, J lost 4 bases, and 12 bases lay in between. The CDR3 contains 13 residues. The V gene's germline CDR1 is SGHRS and CDR2 YFSETQ. The CDR3 spells CASSQAEGYEQYV. DNA for the CDR3: TGCGCCAGCAGCCAGGCAGAGGGTTACGAGCAGTACGTC.

The chain carries TRBV15 and TRBJ2-1; TRBD2 matches 11 bases. The CDR3 covers 16 residues. With V trimmed by 5 bases and J by 8 bases, 11 bases remained unmatched. Germline CDR1 reads LNHNV; CDR2 reads YYDKDF (reference sequence). This chain's CDR3 is CATSEGLAAGSDEQFF. The CDR3 DNA sequence: TGTGCCACCAGCGAGGGACTAGCGGCGGGGTCGGATGAGCAGTTCTTC.